This T cell receptor beta chain emerged from a study of blood T cell repertoires in COVID-19. Study details: From T cells, B-cell-depleted T cells, or PBMCs came the material, which was cDNA or gDNA.

Germline V lookup: CDR1 MNHEY, CDR2 SMNVEV (reference sequence). Trimming took off 5 bases at V and 5 bases at J, with 12 bases between the two ends. CDR3 length: 14 residues. Original analysis: Reference gene primers were amplified, and this amplification served to estimate nucleated cell counts. Only in-frame clones appear in the TCRdb table, and some are missing; sequencing was by immunoSEQ multiplex PCR. V and J calls and clone size are given by that table; D and trimming were obtained from the DNA. Among 200,000 to 250,000 clones listed, around four fifths were seen once. This TCR came from a man under 40 with active or convalescent COVID-19. This chain joins TRBV27 and TRBJ1-4, with a tentative D call TRBD1 (6 bases). Sequencing was carried out using peripheral blood. The CDR3 sequence: CASSKDRQNEKLFF. DNA of the CDR3: TGTGCCAGCAGTAAAGACAGGCAAAATGAAAAACTGTTTTTT.